This TCR beta chain was sequenced in a study of cytomegalovirus exposure and HLA in healthy donors. Study details: In an earlier analysis, approximately 120 million unique TCR beta sequences were found from some 200 million T cells. Study conclusions and caveats: HLA alleles showed associations with approximately 15,000 TCR beta sequences in a later analysis, at a 0.05 false discovery rate. A later analysis reportedly identified an Asian-associated ancestry cluster as carrying fewer N-insertions than the roughly 600-donor mean.

The germline V gene has CDR1 SGHTA and CDR2 FQGTGA. Trimming removed 2 bases from V and 6 bases from J; junction bases left unmatched: 10. The CDR3 covers 16 residues. A word on this clone: Its specificity is unknown.

The PCR had 60 Vbeta and 13 Jbeta primers. Profiling relied on immunoSEQ multiplex PCR, and the TCRdb table lists in-frame clones only, not all of them. The sample carries around 210,000 clones, approximately 79% recorded once. This clonotype was sampled from a man in his fifties or sixties in good health and CMV-seronegative. The chain carries TRBV7-3 and TRBJ2-7; 10 nucleotides line up with TRBD2. The sample was PBMCs. The CDR3 DNA sequence: TGTGCCAGCAGCTTATTTGTTCTAGCGGGAGAAAGCGAGCAGTACTTC. Translation gives CASSLFVLAGESEQYF.